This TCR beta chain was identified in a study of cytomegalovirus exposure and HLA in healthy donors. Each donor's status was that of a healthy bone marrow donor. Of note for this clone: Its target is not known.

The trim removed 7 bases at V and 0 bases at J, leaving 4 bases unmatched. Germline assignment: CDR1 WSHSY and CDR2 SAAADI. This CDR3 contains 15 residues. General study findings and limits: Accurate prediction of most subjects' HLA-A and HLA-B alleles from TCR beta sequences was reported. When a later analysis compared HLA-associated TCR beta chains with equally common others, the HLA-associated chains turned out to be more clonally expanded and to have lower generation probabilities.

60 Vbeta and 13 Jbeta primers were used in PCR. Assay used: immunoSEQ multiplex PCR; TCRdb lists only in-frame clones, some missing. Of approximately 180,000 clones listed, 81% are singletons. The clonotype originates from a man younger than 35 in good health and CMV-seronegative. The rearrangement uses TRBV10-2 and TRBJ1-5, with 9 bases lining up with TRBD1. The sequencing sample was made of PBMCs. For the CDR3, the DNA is TGCGCCAGCATGAGGACAGGGGATAGCAATCAGCCCCAGCATTTT. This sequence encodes CASMRTGDSNQPQHF.